Presented here are 31 T cell receptor beta chains from one specimen sequenced in a study of OX40 agonist ivuxolimab in advanced cancers. Generated by immunoSEQ multiplex PCR, the TCRdb table keeps only in-frame clones and is missing some. This table has 20,000 to 30,000 clones, approximately 79% appearing once. Sequences were derived from CD4+ or CD8+ T cells sorted from blood, sampled in a trial of the OX40 agonist ivuxolimab. These receptors all stem from an adult with an advanced solid tumor such as melanoma, head and neck, liver or kidney cancer.

The rearrangement links TRBV18 to TRBJ1-1, with a possible D match to TRBD1 (5 bases). V dropped 1 base and J dropped 3 bases, with 12 bases sitting between them. In germline, CDR1 is KGHSH, CDR2 LQKENI. This CDR3 contains 15 residues. The CDR3 sequence: CASSPQGLVDTEAFF. Written as DNA, the CDR3 is TGTGCCAGCTCACCACAGGGGCTGGTAGACACTGAAGCTTTCTTT.

V gene TRBV27 combines with J gene TRBJ1-2; 7 nucleotides match TRBD1. The CDR3 is 14 residues long. The junction had 7 bases not matched to a gene; V was cut back by 8 bases and J by 1 base. Germline CDR1 reads MNHEY; CDR2 reads SMNVEV (reference sequence). CDR3 region: CASSRQGNNYGYTF. DNA for the CDR3: TGTGCCAGCTCTAGACAGGGCAATAACTATGGCTACACCTTC.

This chain uses TRBV2 with TRBJ1-6; tentatively, D is TRBD1 (5 bases). The CDR3 is 16 amino acids. The germline V gene has CDR1 SNHLY and CDR2 FYNNEI. V dropped 6 bases and J dropped 0 bases, with 12 bases sitting between them. In DNA form, the CDR3 reads TGTGCCAGCAGCCCCCTACAGGTCTCCTATAATTCACCCCTCCACTTT. Translated: CASSPLQVSYNSPLHF.

The chain links TRBV5-1 to TRBJ2-5, with 7 bases lining up with TRBD1. J lost 2 bases, V lost 3 bases, and 4 bases had no gene match. The CDR3 covers 14 residues. Germline V gives CDR1 SGHRS, CDR2 YFSETQ. CDR3 sequence reads: CASSSGTAQETQYF. In DNA form, the CDR3 reads TGCGCCAGCAGCTCCGGGACAGCTCAAGAGACCCAGTACTTC.

The chain combines TRBV7-6 with TRBJ2-6, with 7 bases matching TRBD1. Trimming removed 5 bases from V and 3 bases from J; junction bases left unmatched: 7. Germline V gene sequence: CDR1 SGHVS, CDR2 FNYEAQ. The CDR3 has 16 amino acids. The DNA for the CDR3 is TGTGCCAGCAGCCTCACAGGGGCGGATGGGGCCAACGTCCTGACTTTC. Protein sequence: CASSLTGADGANVLTF. Looking up the rest from reference TRBV7-6 and TRBJ2-6 gives the full variable domain: GAGVSQSPRYKVTKRGQDVALRCDPISGHVSLYWYRQALGQGPEFLTYFNYEAQQDKSGLPNDRFSAERPEGSISTLTIQRTEQRDSAMYRCASSLTGADGANVLTFGAGSRLTVL.

CDR3 DNA sequence: TGTGCCAGCAGCCTCGCCGGGACAGTTGAAGCTTTCTTT. Residues: CASSLAGTVEAFF. The chain combines TRBV7-9 with TRBJ1-1; TRBD1 matches at 7 bases. V was pared by 5 bases and J by 7 bases, with 7 bases of the junction left unmatched. The germline gives CDR1 SEHNR, CDR2 FQNEAQ (reference sequence). The CDR3 loop spans 13 amino acids.

CDR3: CASSETGTGGSGRAFF. CDR3 sequence (DNA): TGTGCCAGCAGTGAAACCGGGACAGGGGGTTCGGGCAGAGCTTTCTTT. The chain uses TRBV28 and TRBJ1-1; 11 bases map to TRBD1. CDR1 is MDHEN, CDR2 SYDVKM, per germline. The CDR3 contains 16 residues. J gave up 10 bases and V 5 bases, and 15 bases lay outside the gene matches.

J is TRBJ2-5 and V is TRBV5-6; TRBD1 or TRBD2 may be the D gene (5 bases each). The J call is in doubt because the DNA end fits TRBJ2-7 better. This CDR3 contains 14 residues. Germline lookup yields CDR1 SGHDT and CDR2 YYEEEE. Here the CDR3 DNA reads TGTGCCAGCAGCTTGGGGGGGACCCCCTACGAGCAGTACTTC. Residues: CASSLGGTPYEQYF.

The rearrangement links TRBV5-1 to TRBJ2-1, with 7 bases identical to TRBD2. There are 16 residues in the CDR3. The V and J ends lost 0 bases and 2 bases, in that order; junction bases with no gene match: 5. Germline CDR1 SGHRS, CDR2 YFSETQ. Here the CDR3 DNA reads TGCGCCAGCAGCTTGGGCGGCGGGGGACCCTACAATGAGCAGTTCTTC. Protein product: CASSLGGGGPYNEQFF.

Written as DNA, the CDR3 is TGTGCCAGCAGTCCCAAAAGGGACGGGGGCTACACCTTC. As protein: CASSPKRDGGYTF. This sequence joins TRBV2 and TRBJ1-2; the D gene is possibly TRBD1 (5 bases). V lost 5 bases to trimming and J lost 8 bases, with 15 bases between them. Germline V gene sequence: CDR1 SNHLY, CDR2 FYNNEI. This CDR3 contains 13 residues. Full variable domain (missing parts from reference TRBV2 and TRBJ1-2): EPEVTQTPSHQVTQMGQEVILRCVPISNHLYFYWYRQILGQKVEFLVSFYNNEISEKSEIFDDQFSVERPDGSNFTLKIRSTKLEDSAMYFCASSPKRDGGYTFGSGTRLTVV.

V usage is TRBV6-5 and J usage is TRBJ2-7, with D unclear. CDR3 length equals 15 residues. Germline CDR1 and CDR2: MNHEY and SVGAGI. With 0 bases removed from V and 1 base from J, the gap between germline ends came to 10 bases. CDR3 sequence: CASSYSGTGSYEQYF. The CDR3 coding sequence is TGTGCCAGCAGTTACTCGGGCACTGGGTCCTACGAGCAGTACTTC.

The chain uses TRBV7-6 and TRBJ2-7; 9 nucleotides align to TRBD1. J was trimmed by 1 base and V by 6 bases; bases with no gene match: 4. This CDR3 region has 14 residues. Germline V gene data show CDR1 as SGHVS and CDR2 as FNYEAQ. The DNA of the CDR3 is TGTGCCAGCAGTATGACAGGGGGGTCCTACGAGCAGTACTTC. As protein: CASSMTGGSYEQYF.

The rearrangement joins TRBV10-2 to TRBJ2-7; a weak D match, TRBD2 (5 bases). This CDR3 has 12 residues. Trimming removed 5 bases from V and 2 bases from J, with 7 bases in between. Germline V lookup: CDR1 WSHSY, CDR2 SAAADI. CDR3: CASSIGTYEQYF. The CDR3 bases are TGCGCCAGCAGTATCGGGACCTACGAGCAGTACTTC.

V usage is TRBV9 and J usage is TRBJ2-7; 8 nucleotides align to TRBD2. Germline CDR1 is SGDLS and CDR2 is YYNGEE. The CDR3 consists of 16 residues. J gave up 2 bases and V 0 bases, and 7 bases lay outside the gene matches. The CDR3 sequence is CASSVEGGGRPYEQYF. The CDR3 DNA reads as TGTGCCAGCAGCGTAGAGGGCGGGGGGCGGCCCTACGAGCAGTACTTC.

This clone is medium-sized by share. This rearrangement joins TRBV30 to TRBJ1-1, with D possibly being TRBD1 (5 bases). Looked up from germline, CDR1 is GTSNPN and CDR2 is SVGIG (reference sequence). This CDR3 is built from 12 residues. The germline V and J ends were trimmed by 3 bases and 7 bases, with 12 bases remaining between them. The CDR3 here is CAWSPGTVEAFF. The CDR3 DNA reads TGTGCCTGGAGCCCCGGGACCGTTGAAGCTTTCTTT.

The chain is built from TRBV5-6 and TRBJ2-5, with 8 bases aligning to TRBD2. The trim removed 5 bases at V and 5 bases at J, leaving 11 bases unmatched. The CDR3 is made up of 15 amino acids. Germline CDR1 and CDR2: SGHDT and YYEEEE. In DNA form, the CDR3 reads TGTGCCAGCAGTTTTAGCGGGGTACTGGGGGAGACCCAGTACTTC. The encoded protein is CASSFSGVLGETQYF.

V is TRBV19 and J is TRBJ1-2, with a tentative D call TRBD1 (5 bases). The CDR3 is made up of 14 amino acids. Germline V gene data show CDR1 as LNHDA and CDR2 as SQIVND (reference sequence). V dropped 6 bases and J dropped 4 bases, with 15 bases sitting between them. In DNA form, the CDR3 reads TGTGCCAGTAGGCCCCCGGACATCCCCTATGGCTACACCTTC. It translates to CASRPPDIPYGYTF.

The genes are TRBV7-9 and TRBJ2-1; D is ambiguous. The CDR3 has 13 residues. Deletions cut 8 bases from V and 2 bases from J, with 10 bases between. Germline V gene lookup returns CDR1 SEHNR and CDR2 FQNEAQ (reference sequence). CDR3 in amino acids: CASGPPTYNEQFF. CDR3 DNA sequence: TGTGCCAGCGGCCCACCTACCTACAATGAGCAGTTCTTC.

The chain combines TRBV4-1 with TRBJ1-1; D uncertain. Trimming shortened V by 1 base and J by 0 bases, and 9 bases separated the two germline ends. Germline V gene sequence: CDR1 MGHRA, CDR2 YSYEKL. This CDR3 is built from 15 residues. The CDR3 reads CASSQVLQMNTEAFF. The CDR3 DNA reads TGCGCCAGCAGCCAAGTACTACAGATGAACACTGAAGCTTTCTTT.

The gene calls are TRBV2 and TRBJ2-7, with unresolved D. In germline, CDR1 is SNHLY, CDR2 FYNNEI. V gave up 3 bases and J gave up 0 bases, with 6 bases separating them. The CDR3 runs to 13 residues. The CDR3 bases are TGTGCCAGCAGTGAGCTCACCTCCTACGAGCAGTACTTC. Its protein product is CASSELTSYEQYF.

The genes are TRBV28 and TRBJ2-4; perhaps D is TRBD1 or TRBD2 (6 bases each). This CDR3 spans 15 amino acids. V was clipped by 1 base and J by 5 bases, with 12 bases between them. Germline CDR1 is MDHEN and CDR2 is SYDVKM. The CDR3 here is CASSLLGGLENIQYF. The CDR3 DNA reads TGTGCCAGCAGTTTATTAGGGGGGCTGGAAAACATTCAGTACTTC.

The chain employs TRBV11-1 and TRBJ1-3, with 9 bases identical to TRBD1. Germline V gene sequence: CDR1 SGHAT, CDR2 FQDESV (reference sequence). The CDR3 consists of 17 residues. With 3 bases clipped from V and 0 bases from J, the junction kept 6 bases outside the gene matches. This CDR3 reads CASSFSTGGNSGNTIYF. In DNA, the CDR3 is TGTGCCAGCAGCTTTTCGACAGGGGGAAACTCTGGAAACACCATATATTTT. The variable domain in full, with the rest retrieved from reference TRBV11-1 and TRBJ1-3, is EAEVAQSPRYKITEKSQAVAFWCDPISGHATLYWYRQILGQGPELLVQFQDESVVDDSQLPKDRFSAERLKGVDSTLKIQPAELGDSAMYLCASSFSTGGNSGNTIYFGEGSWLTVV.

The rearrangement links TRBV18 to TRBJ1-5, with TRBD1 matching over 10 bases. Germline CDR1 is KGHSH and CDR2 is LQKENI. With V trimmed by 2 bases and J by 4 bases, 2 bases remained unmatched. CDR3 length: 15 residues. CDR3 protein: CASSPDRGPNQPQHF. The DNA for the CDR3 is TGTGCCAGCTCACCAGACAGGGGGCCAAATCAGCCCCAGCATTTT. The full variable domain, its missing parts supplied by reference TRBV18 and TRBJ1-5, is NAGVMQNPRHLVRRRGQEARLRCSPMKGHSHVYWYRQLPEEGLKFMVYLQKENIIDESGMPKERFSAEFPKEGPSILRIQQVVRGDSAAYFCASSPDRGPNQPQHFGDGTRLSIL.

CDR3 sequence (DNA): TGTGCTGGGGCGACGTCCCTCCGAGAGACCCAGTACTTC. This gives the protein CAGATSLRETQYF. The chain is built from TRBV6-1 and TRBJ2-5, with D possibly being TRBD1 (5 bases). CDR1 and CDR2 (germline): MNHNS, SASEGT. CDR3 size: 13 residues.

This sequence joins TRBV19 and TRBJ2-6, with 7 positions matching TRBD1. Germline V gives CDR1 LNHDA, CDR2 SQIVND (reference sequence). This CDR3 is built from 17 residues. J gave up 0 bases and V 3 bases, and 5 bases lay outside the gene matches. The CDR3 sequence: CASSMDRYNSGANVLTF. Written as DNA, the CDR3 is TGTGCCAGTAGTATGGACAGGTATAACTCTGGGGCCAACGTCCTGACTTTC.

The chain is built from TRBV6-1 and TRBJ2-2; no clear D gene. The germline V and J ends were trimmed by 4 bases and 4 bases, with 7 bases remaining between them. Germline V gene lookup returns CDR1 MNHNS and CDR2 SASEGT. The CDR3 has 13 residues. The CDR3 here is CASSVRITGELFF. CDR3 in DNA: TGTGCCAGCAGTGTACGGATCACCGGGGAGCTGTTTTTT.

This chain connects TRBV13 to TRBJ2-3; 14 nucleotides align to TRBD2. CDR3 length: 21 amino acids. The junction had 19 bases not matched to a gene; V was cut back by 5 bases and J by 3 bases. Germline CDR1 reads PRHDT; CDR2 reads FYEKMQ (reference sequence). Here the CDR3 DNA reads TGTGCCAGCAGCCCCGACCACCGGACTAGCGGGGGGCCAGGTTCTACAGATACGCAGTATTTT. Amino acids: CASSPDHRTSGGPGSTDTQYF.

V gene TRBV7-9 combines with J gene TRBJ1-4; unclear D gene. From germline, CDR1 is SEHNR and CDR2 FQNEAQ (reference sequence). The CDR3 consists of 14 residues. V lost 4 bases and J 6 bases, leaving 12 bases between the germline ends. The CDR3 region has the DNA TGTGCCAGCAGCTACGCCCCGGGAGATGAAAAACTGTTTTTT. The encoded protein is CASSYAPGDEKLFF.

The rearrangement uses TRBV27 and TRBJ2-3; possible D gene TRBD2, 5 bases. Germline-derived CDR1 and CDR2 are MNHEY and SMNVEV (reference sequence). Trimming cost V 0 bases and J 5 bases, with 12 bases left between them. The length of the CDR3 is 15 residues. As DNA, the CDR3 is TGTGCCAGCAGTTTATCTAGCCTAGCAGTAGATACGCAGTATTTT. Translating gives CASSLSSLAVDTQYF.

The genes are TRBV5-1 and TRBJ2-5, with D possibly TRBD2 on 5 matching bases. Germline V gene sequence: CDR1 SGHRS, CDR2 YFSETQ. Trimming left V 2 bases short and J 5 bases short, with 16 bases between. The CDR3 extends over 15 amino acids. CDR3 sequence: CASSFSRRQEETQYF. The CDR3 bases are TGCGCCAGCAGCTTTTCTCGGAGGCAGGAGGAGACCCAGTACTTC. Together with reference TRBV5-1 and TRBJ2-5, the CDR3 gives the full variable domain: KAGVTQTPRYLIKTRGQQVTLSCSPISGHRSVSWYQQTPGQGLQFLFEYFSETQRNKGNFPGRFSGRQFSNSRSEMNVSTLELGDSALYLCASSFSRRQEETQYFGPGTRLLVL.

This clone showed up just once. J is TRBJ2-1 and V is TRBV6-5; the D gene is possibly TRBD1 (6 bases). Germline CDR1 is MNHEY and CDR2 is SVGAGI. The V gene lost 4 bases and the J gene lost 7 bases, with 11 bases spanning the gap. This CDR3 region has 13 residues. The CDR3 here is CASSLRTVNEQFF. Written as DNA, the CDR3 is TGTGCCAGCAGTTTACGGACAGTGAATGAGCAGTTCTTC.